The source of this T cell receptor beta chain is a study of blood T cell repertoires in COVID-19 (dated by TCRdb to 2019 to 2021). For the wider study: Samples covering the acute and convalescent phases of COVID-19 were provided by collaborators in the United States, Italy and Spain. The prospective study material was composed of cDNA or gDNA derived from T cells, B-cell-depleted T cells, or PBMCs. Subjects who had been exposed to COVID-19, were actively infected with it, or had recovered from it provided the deeply sampled blood TCRbeta repertoires that made up the dataset. The repertoires were released in a freely available public database intended as a resource for research on the immune response to SARS-CoV-2. The samples were drawn from two sources: the first 160 participants of the ongoing ImmuneRACE study, and 1,254 subjects contributed by 6 global collaborators. A de-identified subject ID, COVID-19 status, age in years and sex were almost always included in the sample metadata. Where available, HLA class I and class II types were taken from metadata supplied by the sample provider and were not determined by assay-based typing. The research as a whole found: The amount of clinical and demographic metadata varied by source and participant and was provided uncurated.

The immunoSEQ Assay, a bias-controlled multiplex PCR, was used to amplify TCRbeta CDR3 regions from genomic DNA. Per the original workflow: Nucleated cell counts per sample were estimated from amplification of reference gene primers within the assay. Sequence reads were collapsed and filtered to measure the absolute abundance of every unique TCRbeta CDR3 rearrangement. For each sample, productive Simpson clonality was calculated by taking the square root of Simpson's diversity index across productive rearrangements. TCRdb holds this immuneACCESS table with in-frame rearrangements only. Some clones are missing; in checked studies, unresolved V genes explain under half, and the rest has no known cause. Clone size and the V and J calls come from that table; the DNA yielded D and trimming. This sample gives about 310,000 clones in total; 87% of them show up just once. The ten largest clonotypes hold approximately 7.8% of the sample.

For this clone: Its antigen target is currently unknown. Base qualities were left out, and no much larger clone turns up one base away.

Another Seattle source contributed samples from volunteer blood donors who had recovered from COVID-19. Each collaborating institution followed its own protocols to collect whole blood in K2EDTA tubes. Collaborator samples were shipped for TCRbeta analysis as frozen whole blood, isolated PBMCs, or DNA extracted from either sample type. V is pared back by 1 base and J by 1 base, with 11 bases lying between the germline termini. From the cysteine up to the phenylalanine, the CDR3 has a length of 17 residues. Only the CDR3 region is kept as DNA, spanning 51 bases read in frame from base 1. The germline V gene sets CDR1 to MNHNS and CDR2 to SASEGT.

The clonotype was recovered from a woman aged 45-60 years who had recovered from COVID-19. The sequenced sample consisted of peripheral blood. The chain is assembled from TRBV6-1 and TRBJ2-6; confidence is insufficient to name the D gene. The base sequence is TGTGCCAGCAGTGAAGTGCCAGGCGAGTCTGGGGCCAACGTCCTGACTTTC. Its protein product is CASSEVPGESGANVLTF.